These 27 T cell receptor beta chains were sequenced from one sample in a study of shared clonotypes between healthy human individuals. TCRdb's copy holds only in-frame clones and misses some; the assay was immunoSEQ multiplex PCR. Of 110,000 or so clones listed, about 63% are singletons. Sequences were obtained from memory CD8+ T cells sorted from blood. Subset: CD45RO+ cells pooled with CCR7-negative TemRA cells. These receptors were obtained from a woman in her twenties or thirties in good health.

This clone was observed a single time. The V gene is TRBV19, the J gene TRBJ2-7, with TRBD2 identical over 9 bases. The CDR3 has 18 amino acids. The V gene end was trimmed by 5 bases and the J gene end by 4 bases; junction bases not matched to a gene: 18. CDR1 LNHDA and CDR2 SQIVND come from the germline V gene (reference sequence). The CDR3 DNA reads TGTGCCAGTAGTCTCAGTGCCTCTAGCGGGGAGAGGAAGTACGAGCAGTACTTC. This encodes CASSLSASSGERKYEQYF.

This clone has only a few counts. In DNA form, the CDR3 reads TGTGCCAGTAGTAACCAGGGGAATGAGCAGTTCTTC. Translation: CASSNQGNEQFF. The J gene is TRBJ2-1, the V gene TRBV19, with a weak D call TRBD1 (6 bases). V was shortened by 4 bases and J by 7 bases, with 8 bases between the two germline ends. Germline V gene data show CDR1 as LNHDA and CDR2 as SQIVND (reference sequence). This CDR3 has 12 amino acids.

This chain uses TRBV7-9 with TRBJ2-7, with a tentative D call TRBD2 (6 bases). V was pared by 1 base and J by 7 bases, with 8 bases between. CDR3 size: 12 residues. CDR1 is SEHNR, CDR2 FQNEAQ, per germline (reference sequence). The CDR3 spells CASSLGGGEQYF. The CDR3 bases are TGTGCCAGCAGCTTAGGCGGAGGGGAGCAGTACTTC.

This clone was observed once. V usage is TRBV6-5 and J usage is TRBJ1-2, with TRBD1 identical over 8 bases. Germline assignment: CDR1 MNHEY and CDR2 SVGAGI. The CDR3 runs 16 residues. V dropped 2 bases and J dropped 4; count of bases not matched to a gene: 9. CDR3 sequence (DNA): TGTGCCAGCAGTTACCGGACAGGGTACATTTTCTATGGCTACACCTTC. It translates to CASSYRTGYIFYGYTF.

In this sample, this clone turned up once. The J gene is TRBJ2-2, the V gene TRBV6-1; D ambiguous. The CDR3 is 14 residues long. The V gene's germline CDR1 is MNHNS and CDR2 SASEGT. The V gene lost 5 bases and the J gene lost 4 bases, with 11 bases spanning the gap. The DNA for the CDR3 is TGTGCCAGCAGTTCCGAACCTGGCACCGGGGAGCTGTTTTTT. Amino acid sequence: CASSSEPGTGELFF.

The chain employs TRBV5-1 and TRBJ2-7; D is unresolved. Germline loops: CDR1 SGHRS, CDR2 YFSETQ. The CDR3 runs 13 residues. The germline V and J ends were trimmed by 0 bases and 3 bases, with 7 bases remaining between them. The CDR3 reads CASSLGQSYEQYF. The DNA for the CDR3 is TGCGCCAGCAGCTTGGGGCAGAGCTACGAGCAGTACTTC.

This chain links TRBV25-1 with TRBJ2-7; D is unclear. The CDR3 contains 13 residues. Germline lookup yields CDR1 MGHDK and CDR2 SYGVNS. V shed 4 bases and J shed 4 bases, with 11 bases lying between them. CDR3 bases: TGTGCCAGCAGTGCGGCCGTGGTTTACGAGCAGTACTTC. Translation: CASSAAVVYEQYF.

The sample holds one count of this clone. The rearrangement joins TRBV6-4 to TRBJ1-5, with D possibly being TRBD1 (6 bases). V lost 5 bases to trimming and J lost 6 bases, with 11 bases between them. The CDR3 is 13 residues long. Germline CDR1 reads MRHNA; CDR2 reads SNTAGT. The CDR3 region is CASSPQGGQPQHF. In DNA form, the CDR3 reads TGTGCCAGCAGTCCACAGGGAGGTCAGCCCCAGCATTTT.

The chain links TRBV21-1 to TRBJ1-5; no DNA check was done on the table's D call, TRBD1. TRBV21-1 has pseudogene status. This CDR3 region has 16 residues. CDR3 sequence: CASSTGQGFGNQPQHF. The CDR3 DNA is TGTGCCAGCAGCACAGGACAGGGGTTCGGCAATCAGCCCCAGCATTTT.

The CDR3 reads CASSEADPNEQFF. In DNA, the CDR3 is TGTGCCAGCAGTGAAGCAGACCCGAATGAGCAGTTCTTC. The chain recombines TRBV6-4 with TRBJ2-1, with D hard to call. Germline CDR1 reads MRHNA; CDR2 reads SNTAGT. Trimming took 3 bases from V and 7 from J, leaving 10 bases between them. The CDR3 spans 13 residues.

This clone was seen only once. This may arise from a read error, as a much more abundant clone is one base away. This chain joins TRBV6-1 and TRBJ2-6, with a possible D match to TRBD1 (6 bases). Germline-derived CDR1 and CDR2 are MNHNS and SASEGT. This CDR3 comprises 15 residues. The V and J ends lost 2 bases and 2 bases respectively, with 7 bases between them. Written as DNA, the CDR3 is TGTGCCAGCAGTGAAAAGGGGGCTGGGGCCAACGTCCTGACTTTC. Encoded protein: CASSEKGAGANVLTF.

The rearrangement joins TRBV25-1 to TRBJ1-4; 9 bases are a match to TRBD1. Germline CDR1 and CDR2: MGHDK and SYGVNS. The CDR3 covers 15 residues. The junction had 4 bases not matched to a gene; V was cut back by 3 bases and J by 5 bases. In DNA form, the CDR3 reads TGTGCCAGCAGTGAGAAACAGGGGGCGAATGAAAAACTGTTTTTT. Protein sequence: CASSEKQGANEKLFF.

The CDR3 nucleotides read TGTGCCAGCAGCCGACTAGCGGGAGACAATGAGCAGTTCTTC. Translated: CASSRLAGDNEQFF. The V call is TRBV6-5, the J call TRBJ2-1, with TRBD2 matching over 12 bases. CDR3 length equals 14 residues. Per germline, CDR1 MNHEY and CDR2 SVGAGI. Trimming cost V 6 bases and J 5 bases; bases outside gene matches: 2.

This clone was seen many times. The rearrangement uses TRBV4-1 and TRBJ2-7; 9 bases map to TRBD1. CDR1 and CDR2 (germline): MGHRA, YSYEKL. V gave up 3 bases and J gave up 3 bases; unmatched junction bases: 6. This CDR3 is 15 amino acids long. CDR3 DNA: TGCGCCAGCAGCCAGGGACAGGGTGAGGGCTACGAGCAGTACTTC. Translation: CASSQGQGEGYEQYF.

This clone was seen a few times. This sequence joins TRBV5-4 and TRBJ1-1; a possible D gene is TRBD1 (5 bases). V lost 4 bases to trimming and J lost 1 base, with 17 bases between them. This CDR3 is 16 amino acids long. Germline assignment: CDR1 SGHNT and CDR2 YYREEE (reference sequence). Here the CDR3 reads CASSLFQGRGNTEAFF. The CDR3 coding sequence is TGTGCCAGCAGCCTATTCCAGGGCCGGGGGAACACTGAAGCTTTCTTT. The entire variable domain, with the rest obtained from reference TRBV5-4 and TRBJ1-1, is as follows: ETGVTQSPTHLIKTRGQQVTLRCSSQSGHNTVSWYQQALGQGPQFIFQYYREEENGRGNFPPRFSGLQFPNYSSELNVNALELDDSALYLCASSLFQGRGNTEAFFGQGTRLTVV.

The V gene is TRBV27, the J gene TRBJ2-7, with D tentatively TRBD1 or TRBD2 (5 bases each). Trimming cost V 6 bases and J 2 bases, with 11 bases left between them. The germline CDR1 and CDR2 sequences are MNHEY and SMNVEV (reference sequence). This CDR3 region has 13 residues. The CDR3 DNA follows: TGTGCCAGCAGCCGGGACGTCCCCTACGAGCAGTACTTC. This codes for CASSRDVPYEQYF.

This rearrangement joins TRBV6-4 to TRBJ2-7, with TRBD1 matching over 7 bases. The length of the CDR3 is 14 residues. The junction had 9 bases not matched to a gene; V was cut back by 7 bases and J by 3 bases. Germline CDR1 reads MRHNA; CDR2 reads SNTAGT. The CDR3 nucleotides read TGTGCCAGCACCGACAGGGCGACGGACTACGAGCAGTACTTC. Encoded protein: CASTDRATDYEQYF.

The J gene is TRBJ2-1, the V gene TRBV5-1; 10 bases are shared with TRBD1. The trim removed 1 base at V and 4 bases at J, leaving 8 bases unmatched. The CDR3 runs 17 residues. The V gene's germline CDR1 is SGHRS and CDR2 YFSETQ. DNA of the CDR3: TGCGCCAGCAGCTTGCGGTTGGGGGACAGGGGATACAATGAGCAGTTCTTC. Protein product: CASSLRLGDRGYNEQFF.

The chain carries TRBV4-1 and TRBJ2-2; D may correspond to TRBD1 or TRBD2 (6 bases each). The CDR3 consists of 17 residues. Trimming took 4 bases from V and 6 from J, leaving 21 bases between them. Germline-derived CDR1 and CDR2 are MGHRA and YSYEKL. The CDR3 nucleotides read TGCGCCAGCAGCCTTGGAGGGGACAAAAGTATCGCCGGGGAGCTGTTTTTT. Amino acid sequence: CASSLGGDKSIAGELFF.

The J gene is TRBJ2-3, the V gene TRBV11-2, with unresolved D. The CDR3 is made up of 11 amino acids. V lost 2 bases and J lost 9, with 6 bases in between. The germline gives CDR1 SGHAT, CDR2 FQNNGV. CDR3 nucleotides: TGTGCCAGCAGCTTATATAACACGCAGTATTTT. Its protein is CASSLYNTQYF.

The chain combines TRBV25-1 with TRBJ2-7; possibly TRBD1 for D (5 bases). CDR1 and CDR2 from the germline V gene are MGHDK and SYGVNS. Trimming cost V 6 bases and J 5 bases, with 20 bases left between them. The CDR3 extends over 15 amino acids. The CDR3 DNA reads TGTGCCAGCAGCCTAGGGGCGGCTAGTTTTAACGAGCAGTACTTC. This translates into CASSLGAASFNEQYF.

This clone was observed many times. V and J are TRBV20-1 and TRBJ2-1, with D maybe TRBD1 (5 bases). The CDR3 runs to 11 residues. V lost 6 bases, J lost 7 bases, and 10 bases lay in between. Germline CDR1 reads DFQATT; CDR2 reads SNEGSKA (reference sequence). The CDR3 protein is CSAPDRNEQFF. The CDR3 bases are TGCAGTGCCCCCGACAGAAATGAGCAGTTCTTC.

This chain connects TRBV18 to TRBJ2-1, with 10 positions matching TRBD2. Unmatched junction bases numbered 8, after V lost 3 bases and J lost 3 bases. This CDR3 contains 17 residues. CDR1 and CDR2 (germline): KGHSH, LQKENI. The CDR3 DNA follows: TGTGCCAGCTCACCCTGGCTAGCGGGAGCGCTCTACAATGAGCAGTTCTTC. This codes for CASSPWLAGALYNEQFF.

This clone was recorded many times. J is TRBJ2-5 and V is TRBV10-2, with 9 bases lining up with TRBD1. The J call is uncertain, as TRBJ2-7 better fits the DNA end. The CDR3 is made up of 15 amino acids. CDR1 and CDR2 from the germline V gene are WSHSY and SAAADI. CDR3 residues: CASRQGAEGGYEQYF. The CDR3 nucleotides read TGCGCCAGCAGACAGGGGGCCGAGGGAGGCTACGAGCAGTACTTC.

A single count supports this clone. It is likely a read error: a sequence one base away is far more abundant. The sample contains more than one DNA sequence encoding this CDR3. The J gene is TRBJ2-7, the V gene TRBV2, with D tentatively TRBD1 or TRBD2 (5 bases each). This CDR3 region has 11 residues. The germline CDR1 and CDR2 sequences are SNHLY and FYNNEI. V lost 9 bases, J lost 5 bases, and 11 bases lay in between. The CDR3 protein is CASKGTHEQYF. CDR3 DNA: TGTGCCAGTAAAGGGACCCACGAGCAGTACTTC. The complete variable domain, with remaining parts taken from reference TRBV2 and TRBJ2-7, reads EPEVTQTPSHQVTQMGQEVILRCVPISNHLYFYWYRQILGQKVEFLVSFYNNEISEKSEIFDDQFSVERPDGSNFTLKIRSTKLEDSAMYFCASKGTHEQYFGPGTRLTVT.

This clone was recorded a few times. The chain employs TRBV2 and TRBJ2-1; no definite D call. Germline CDR1 SNHLY, CDR2 FYNNEI. The CDR3 has 16 amino acids. Trimming shortened V by 1 base and J by 3 bases, and 13 bases separated the two germline ends. CDR3 loop: CASSEDPVAGYNEQFF. CDR3 bases: TGTGCCAGCAGTGAAGATCCGGTAGCAGGCTACAATGAGCAGTTCTTC.

As DNA, the CDR3 is TGTGCCAGCAGCCGAGCCAGAACCTACGAGCAGTACTTC. Translating gives CASSRARTYEQYF. This sequence joins TRBV7-9 and TRBJ2-7; D unclear. The germline gives CDR1 SEHNR, CDR2 FQNEAQ (reference sequence). CDR3 length equals 13 residues. Trimming stripped 5 bases from V and 2 bases from J, with 10 bases between.